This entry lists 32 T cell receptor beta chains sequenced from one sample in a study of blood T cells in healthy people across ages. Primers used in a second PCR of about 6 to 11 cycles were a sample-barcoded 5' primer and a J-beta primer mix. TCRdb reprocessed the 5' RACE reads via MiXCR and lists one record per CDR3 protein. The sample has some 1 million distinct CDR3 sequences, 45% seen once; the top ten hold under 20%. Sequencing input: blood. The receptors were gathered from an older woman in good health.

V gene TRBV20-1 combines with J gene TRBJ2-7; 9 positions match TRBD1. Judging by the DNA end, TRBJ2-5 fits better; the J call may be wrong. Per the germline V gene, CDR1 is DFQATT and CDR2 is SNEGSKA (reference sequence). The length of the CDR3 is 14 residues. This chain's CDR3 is CSARLQGAGETQYF. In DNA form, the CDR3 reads TGCAGTGCTAGGCTACAGGGGGCAGGAGAGACCCAGTACTTC.

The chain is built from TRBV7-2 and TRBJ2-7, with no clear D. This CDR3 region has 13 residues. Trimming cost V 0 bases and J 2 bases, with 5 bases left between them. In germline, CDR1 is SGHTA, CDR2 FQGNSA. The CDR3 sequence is CASSLAPPYEQYF. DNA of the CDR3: TGTGCCAGCAGCTTAGCGCCCCCCTACGAGCAGTACTTC.

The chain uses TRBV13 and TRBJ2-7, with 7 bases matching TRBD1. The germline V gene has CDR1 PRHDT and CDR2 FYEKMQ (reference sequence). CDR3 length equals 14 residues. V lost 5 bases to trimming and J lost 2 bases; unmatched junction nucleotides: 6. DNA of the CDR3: TGTGCCAGCAGCCGCCGGGACAGCACCTACGAGCAGTACTTC. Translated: CASSRRDSTYEQYF.

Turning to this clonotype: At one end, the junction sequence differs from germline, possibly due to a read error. CDR3 sequence (DNA): TGTGCCAGCAGCTCTAGCGGGGGGAGCTCCTACAACGAGCAGTTCTTC. It codes for CASSSSGGSSYNEQFF. The chain employs TRBV7-6 and TRBJ2-1; TRBD2 matches at 11 bases. The CDR3 has 16 residues. Germline V gene sequence: CDR1 SGHVS, CDR2 FNYEAQ.

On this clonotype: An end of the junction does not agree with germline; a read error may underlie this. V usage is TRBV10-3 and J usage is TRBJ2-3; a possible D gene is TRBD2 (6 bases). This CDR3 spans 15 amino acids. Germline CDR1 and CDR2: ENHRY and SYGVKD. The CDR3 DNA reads TGTGCCATCAGTGAGGGGGAGGATGTCACAGATGCGCAGTATTTT. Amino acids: CAISEGEDVTDAQYF.

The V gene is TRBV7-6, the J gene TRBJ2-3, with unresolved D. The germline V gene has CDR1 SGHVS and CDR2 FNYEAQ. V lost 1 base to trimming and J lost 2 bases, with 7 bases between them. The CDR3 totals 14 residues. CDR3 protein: CASSLGSTTDTQYF. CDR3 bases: TGTGCCAGCAGCTTAGGTTCCACCACAGATACGCAGTATTTT. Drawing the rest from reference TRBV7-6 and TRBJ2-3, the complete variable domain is GAGVSQSPRYKVTKRGQDVALRCDPISGHVSLYWYRQALGQGPEFLTYFNYEAQQDKSGLPNDRFSAERPEGSISTLTIQRTEQRDSAMYRCASSLGSTTDTQYFGPGTRLTVL.

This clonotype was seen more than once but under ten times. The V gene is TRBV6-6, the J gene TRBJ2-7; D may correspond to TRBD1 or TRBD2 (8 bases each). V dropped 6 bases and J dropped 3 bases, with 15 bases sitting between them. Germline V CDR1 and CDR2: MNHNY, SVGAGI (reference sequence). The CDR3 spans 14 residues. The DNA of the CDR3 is TGTGCCAGCAGGGGACAGGCGGGGGGCTACGAGCAGTACTTC. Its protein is CASRGQAGGYEQYF.

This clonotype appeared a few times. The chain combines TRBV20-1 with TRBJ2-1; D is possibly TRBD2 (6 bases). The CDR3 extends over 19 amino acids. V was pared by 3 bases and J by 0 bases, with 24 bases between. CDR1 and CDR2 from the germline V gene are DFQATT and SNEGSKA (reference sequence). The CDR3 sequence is CSASFAASELTSSYNEQFF. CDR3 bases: TGCAGTGCTAGTTTCGCGGCTAGCGAACTAACCTCCTCCTACAATGAGCAGTTCTTC.

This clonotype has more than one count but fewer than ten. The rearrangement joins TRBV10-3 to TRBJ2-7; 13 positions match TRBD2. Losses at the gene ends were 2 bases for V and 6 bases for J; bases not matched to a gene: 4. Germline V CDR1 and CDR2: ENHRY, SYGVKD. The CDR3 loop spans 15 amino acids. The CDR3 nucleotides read TGTGCCATCAGTGAGCCGGGACTAGCGGGACCCGAGCAGTACTTC. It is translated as CAISEPGLAGPEQYF.

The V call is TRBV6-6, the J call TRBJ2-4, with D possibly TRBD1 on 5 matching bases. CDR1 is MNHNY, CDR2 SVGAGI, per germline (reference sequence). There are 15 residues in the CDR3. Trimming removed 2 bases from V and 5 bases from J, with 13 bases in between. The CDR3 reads CASSYGAPLQNIQYF. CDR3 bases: TGTGCCAGCAGTTACGGGGCCCCCTTACAAAACATTCAGTACTTC.

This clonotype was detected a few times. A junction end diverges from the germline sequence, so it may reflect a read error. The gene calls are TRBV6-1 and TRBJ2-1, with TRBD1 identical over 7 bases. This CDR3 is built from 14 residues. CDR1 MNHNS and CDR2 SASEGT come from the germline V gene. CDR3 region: CASDRQGNYNEQFF. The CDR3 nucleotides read TGTGCCAGCGATAGACAGGGCAACTACAACGAGCAGTTCTTC.

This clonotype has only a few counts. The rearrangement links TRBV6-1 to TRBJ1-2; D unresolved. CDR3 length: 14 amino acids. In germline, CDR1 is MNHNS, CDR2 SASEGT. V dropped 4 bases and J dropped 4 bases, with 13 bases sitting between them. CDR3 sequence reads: CASSAQTGSYGYTF. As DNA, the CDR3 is TGTGCCAGCAGTGCCCAGACCGGGTCCTATGGCTACACCTTC.

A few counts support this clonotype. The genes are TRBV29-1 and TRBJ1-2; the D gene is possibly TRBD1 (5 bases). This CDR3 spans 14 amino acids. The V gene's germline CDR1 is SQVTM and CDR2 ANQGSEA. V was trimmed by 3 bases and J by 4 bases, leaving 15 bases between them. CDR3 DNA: TGCAGCGTTGAGAGCCCAGGGCAGGTCTATGGCTACACCTTC. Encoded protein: CSVESPGQVYGYTF.

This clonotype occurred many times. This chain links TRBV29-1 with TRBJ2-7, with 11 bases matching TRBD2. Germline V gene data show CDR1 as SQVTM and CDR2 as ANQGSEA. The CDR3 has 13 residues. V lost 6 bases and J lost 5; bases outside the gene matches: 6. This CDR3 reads CSVELAGVHEQYF. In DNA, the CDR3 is TGCAGCGTCGAACTAGCGGGAGTTCACGAGCAGTACTTC.

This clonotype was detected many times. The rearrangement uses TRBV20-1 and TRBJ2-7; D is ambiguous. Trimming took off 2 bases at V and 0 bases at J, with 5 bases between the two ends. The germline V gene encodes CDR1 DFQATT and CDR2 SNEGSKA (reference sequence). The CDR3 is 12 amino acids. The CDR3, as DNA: TGCAGTGCTAGACCGGACTCCTACGAGCAGTACTTC. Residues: CSARPDSYEQYF.

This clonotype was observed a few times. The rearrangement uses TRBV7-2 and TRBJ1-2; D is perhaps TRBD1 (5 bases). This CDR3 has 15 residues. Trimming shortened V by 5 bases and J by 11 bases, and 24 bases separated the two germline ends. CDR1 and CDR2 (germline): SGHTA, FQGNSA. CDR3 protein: CASSLRMTATLDYTF. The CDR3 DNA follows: TGTGCCAGCAGCCTTCGAATGACAGCGACTCTTGATTACACCTTC. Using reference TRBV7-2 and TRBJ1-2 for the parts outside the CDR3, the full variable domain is GAGVSQSPSNKVTEKGKDVELRCDPISGHTALYWYRQSLGQGLEFLIYFQGNSAPDKSGLPSDRFSAERTGGSVSTLTIQRTQQEDSAVYLCASSLRMTATLDYTFGSGTRLTVV.

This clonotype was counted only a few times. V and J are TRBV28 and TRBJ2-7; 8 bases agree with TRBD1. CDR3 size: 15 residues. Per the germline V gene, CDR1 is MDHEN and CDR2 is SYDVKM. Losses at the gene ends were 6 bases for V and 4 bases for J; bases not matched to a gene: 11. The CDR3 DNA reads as TGTGCCAGCAGGAACTCAGGGGGCGTCCGTTACGAGCAGTACTTC. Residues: CASRNSGGVRYEQYF.

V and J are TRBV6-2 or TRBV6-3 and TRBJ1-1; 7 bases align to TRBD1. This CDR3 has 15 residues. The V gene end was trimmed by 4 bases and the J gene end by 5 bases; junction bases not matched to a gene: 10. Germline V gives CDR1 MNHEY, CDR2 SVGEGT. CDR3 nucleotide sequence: TGTGCCAGCAGTTTGTCTAGACAGGGTCAAACTGAAGCTTTCTTT. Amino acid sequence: CASSLSRQGQTEAFF.

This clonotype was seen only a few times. The CDR3 spells CASSGGAYTQYF. The CDR3 DNA reads TGTGCCAGCAGCGGAGGGGCTTATACGCAGTATTTT. The rearrangement joins TRBV6-5 to TRBJ2-3; D might be TRBD2 (6 bases). The CDR3 loop spans 12 amino acids. The V gene's germline CDR1 is MNHEY and CDR2 SVGAGI. Trimming removed 6 bases from V and 7 bases from J, with 11 bases in between.

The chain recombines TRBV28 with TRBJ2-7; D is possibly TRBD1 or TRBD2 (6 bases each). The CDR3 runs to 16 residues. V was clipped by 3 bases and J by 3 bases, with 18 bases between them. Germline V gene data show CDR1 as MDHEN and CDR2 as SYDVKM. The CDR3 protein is CASSLTGTGGNYEQYF. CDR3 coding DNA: TGTGCCAGCAGTTTGACAGGTACCGGCGGGAACTACGAGCAGTACTTC.

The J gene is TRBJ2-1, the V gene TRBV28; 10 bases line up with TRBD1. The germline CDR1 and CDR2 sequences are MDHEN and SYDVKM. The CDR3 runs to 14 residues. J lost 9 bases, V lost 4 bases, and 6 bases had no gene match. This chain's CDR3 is CASSYDRGQVEQFF. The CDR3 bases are TGTGCCAGCAGTTACGACAGGGGGCAGGTTGAGCAGTTCTTC.

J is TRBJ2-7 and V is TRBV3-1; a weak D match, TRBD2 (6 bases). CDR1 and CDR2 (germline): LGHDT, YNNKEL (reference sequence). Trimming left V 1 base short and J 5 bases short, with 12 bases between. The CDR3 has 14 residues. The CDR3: CASSQGGVENEQYF. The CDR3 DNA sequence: TGTGCCAGCAGCCAAGGGGGGGTCGAGAACGAGCAGTACTTC.

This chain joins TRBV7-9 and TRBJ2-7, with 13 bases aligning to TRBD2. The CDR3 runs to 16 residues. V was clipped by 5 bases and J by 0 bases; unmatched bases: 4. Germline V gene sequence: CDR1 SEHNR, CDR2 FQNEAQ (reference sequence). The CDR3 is CASSPTSGRTSYEQYF. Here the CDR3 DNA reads TGTGCCAGCAGCCCGACTAGCGGGAGGACCTCCTACGAGCAGTACTTC.

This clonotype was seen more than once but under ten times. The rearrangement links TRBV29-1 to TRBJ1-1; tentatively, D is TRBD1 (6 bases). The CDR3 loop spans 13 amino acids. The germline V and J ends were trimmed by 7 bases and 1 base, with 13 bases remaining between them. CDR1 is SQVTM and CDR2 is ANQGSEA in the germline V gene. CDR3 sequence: CSGSWGPNTEAFF. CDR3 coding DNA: TGCAGCGGGTCCTGGGGGCCGAACACTGAAGCTTTCTTT.

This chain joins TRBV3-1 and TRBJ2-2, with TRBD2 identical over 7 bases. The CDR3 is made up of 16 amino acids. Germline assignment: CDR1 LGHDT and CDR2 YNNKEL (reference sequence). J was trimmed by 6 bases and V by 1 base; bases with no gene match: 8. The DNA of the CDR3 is TGTGCCAGCAGCCAAGGGGGACTAACATTCCCCGGGGAGCTGTTTTTT. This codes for CASSQGGLTFPGELFF. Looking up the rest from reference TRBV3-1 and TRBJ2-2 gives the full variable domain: DTAVSQTPKYLVTQMGNDKSIKCEQNLGHDTMYWYKQDSKKFLKIMFSYNNKELIINETVPNRFSPKSPDKAHLNLHINSLELGDSAVYFCASSQGGLTFPGELFFGEGSRLTVL.

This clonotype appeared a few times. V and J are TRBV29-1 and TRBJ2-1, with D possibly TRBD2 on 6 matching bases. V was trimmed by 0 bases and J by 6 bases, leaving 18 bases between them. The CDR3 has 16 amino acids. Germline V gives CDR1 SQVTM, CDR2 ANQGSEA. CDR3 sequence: CSVEETQTGGLNEQFF. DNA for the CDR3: TGCAGCGTTGAAGAAACCCAAACCGGAGGGCTCAATGAGCAGTTCTTC.

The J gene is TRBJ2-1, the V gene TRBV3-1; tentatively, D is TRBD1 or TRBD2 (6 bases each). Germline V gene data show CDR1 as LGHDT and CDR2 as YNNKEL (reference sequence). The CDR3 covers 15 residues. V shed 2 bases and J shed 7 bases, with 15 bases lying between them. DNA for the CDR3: TGTGCCAGCAGCCAACTCCCGGGGGCGTGGAATGAGCAGTTCTTC. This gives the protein CASSQLPGAWNEQFF.

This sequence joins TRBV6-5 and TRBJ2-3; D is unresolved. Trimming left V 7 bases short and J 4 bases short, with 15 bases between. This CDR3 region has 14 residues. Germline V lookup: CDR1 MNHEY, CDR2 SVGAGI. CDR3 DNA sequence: TGTGCCAGCAATCACTTGACTCTCCCAGATACGCAGTATTTT. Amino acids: CASNHLTLPDTQYF.

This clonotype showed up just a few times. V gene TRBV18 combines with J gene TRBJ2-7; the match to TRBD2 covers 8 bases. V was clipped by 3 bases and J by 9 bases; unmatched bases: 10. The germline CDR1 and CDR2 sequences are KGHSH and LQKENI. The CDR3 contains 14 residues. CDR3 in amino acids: CASSPATSVGVQYF. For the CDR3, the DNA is TGTGCCAGCTCACCTGCGACTAGCGTCGGAGTGCAGTACTTC.

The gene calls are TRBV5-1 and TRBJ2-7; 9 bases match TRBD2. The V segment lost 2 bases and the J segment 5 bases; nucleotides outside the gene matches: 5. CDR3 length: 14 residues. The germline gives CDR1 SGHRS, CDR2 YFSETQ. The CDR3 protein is CASSFSGSINEQYF. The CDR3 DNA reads TGCGCCAGCAGCTTTAGCGGGAGTATCAACGAGCAGTACTTC.

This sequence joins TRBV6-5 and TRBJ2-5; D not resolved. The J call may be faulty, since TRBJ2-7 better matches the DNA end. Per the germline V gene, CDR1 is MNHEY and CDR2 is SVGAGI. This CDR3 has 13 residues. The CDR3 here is CASSYSKAYEQYF. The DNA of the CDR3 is TGTGCCAGCAGTTACTCGAAAGCGTACGAGCAGTACTTC.

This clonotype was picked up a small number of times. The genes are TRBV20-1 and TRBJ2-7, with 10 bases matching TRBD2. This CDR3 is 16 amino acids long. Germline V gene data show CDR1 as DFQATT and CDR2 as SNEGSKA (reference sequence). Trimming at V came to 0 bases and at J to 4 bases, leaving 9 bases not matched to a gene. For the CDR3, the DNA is TGCAGTGCTAGAGACACAAATAGCGGGAGGTATTACGAGCAGTACTTC. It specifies CSARDTNSGRYYEQYF.